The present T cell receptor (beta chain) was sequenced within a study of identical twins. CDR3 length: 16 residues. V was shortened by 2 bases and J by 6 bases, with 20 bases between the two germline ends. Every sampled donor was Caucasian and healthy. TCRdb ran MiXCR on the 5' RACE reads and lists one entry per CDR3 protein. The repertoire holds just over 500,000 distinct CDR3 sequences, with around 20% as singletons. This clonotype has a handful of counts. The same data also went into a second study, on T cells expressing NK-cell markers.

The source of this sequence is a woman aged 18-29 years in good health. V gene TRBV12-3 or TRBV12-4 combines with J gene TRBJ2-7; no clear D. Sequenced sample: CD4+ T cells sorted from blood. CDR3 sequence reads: CASSLNGATVSIEQYF. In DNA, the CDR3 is TGTGCCAGCAGTTTAAACGGAGCGACTGTCTCTATCGAGCAGTACTTC.